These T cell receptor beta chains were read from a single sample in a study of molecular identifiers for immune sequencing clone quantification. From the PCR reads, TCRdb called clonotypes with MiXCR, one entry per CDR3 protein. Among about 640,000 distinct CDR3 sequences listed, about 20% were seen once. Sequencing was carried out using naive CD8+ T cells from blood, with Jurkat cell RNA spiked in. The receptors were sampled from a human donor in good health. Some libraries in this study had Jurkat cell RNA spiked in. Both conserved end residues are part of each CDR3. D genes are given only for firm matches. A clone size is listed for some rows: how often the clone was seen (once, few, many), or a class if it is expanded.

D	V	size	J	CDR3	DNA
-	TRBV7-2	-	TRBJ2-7	CASSLDGAHPSYEQYF	TGTGCCAGCAGCTTAGACGGGGCGCACCCCTCCTACGAGCAGTACTTC
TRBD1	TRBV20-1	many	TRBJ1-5	CSANPRTGVRHQPQHF	TGCAGTGCTAACCCCCGGACAGGGGTTAGGCATCAGCCCCAGCATTTT
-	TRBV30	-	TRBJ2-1	CAWSSASSEREQFF	TGTGCCTGGAGCTCCGCCTCTAGCGAGAGGGAGCAGTTCTTC
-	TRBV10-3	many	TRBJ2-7	CAIDRTNRYEQYF	TGTGCCATCGATCGGACCAACAGGTACGAGCAGTACTTC
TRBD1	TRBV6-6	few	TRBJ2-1	CASSYGPTGYTYNEQFF	TGTGCCAGCAGTTACGGCCCGACAGGGTATACCTACAATGAGCAGTTCTTC
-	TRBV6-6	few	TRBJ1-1	CASSYSQRNTEAFF	TGTGCCAGCAGTTACTCGCAGAGGAACACTGAAGCTTTCTTT
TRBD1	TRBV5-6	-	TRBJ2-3	CASSLTDRADTQYF	TGTGCCAGCAGCTTGACCGACAGGGCAGATACGCAGTATTTT
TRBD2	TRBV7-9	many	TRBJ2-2	CASSLTLAGGPIIKTGELFF	TGTGCCAGCAGCCTGACTTTAGCGGGAGGACCTATAATAAAAACCGGGGAGCTGTTTTTT
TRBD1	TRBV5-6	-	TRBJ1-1	CASTYLPGQGAPEAFF	TGTGCCAGCACCTATTTGCCGGGACAGGGGGCTCCTGAAGCTTTCTTT
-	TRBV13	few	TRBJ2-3	CASSSPGGGGITDTQYF	TGTGCCAGCAGCTCCCCAGGGGGGGGCGGGATCACAGATACGCAGTATTTT
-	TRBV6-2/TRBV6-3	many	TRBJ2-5	CASSYSRTFEETQYF	TGTGCCAGCAGTTACTCGAGGACTTTCGAAGAGACCCAGTACTTC
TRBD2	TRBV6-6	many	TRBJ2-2	CASSYGTSSSGELFF	TGTGCCAGCAGTTACGGGACTAGCTCGTCCGGGGAGCTGTTTTTT
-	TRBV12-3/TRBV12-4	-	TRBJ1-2	CASSLGIDGYTF	TGTGCCAGCAGTTTGGGGATCGACGGCTACACCTTC
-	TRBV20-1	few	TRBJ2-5	CSARDLAGAETQYF	TGCAGTGCTAGAGATCTCGCAGGGGCAGAGACCCAGTACTTC
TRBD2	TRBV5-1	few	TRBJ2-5	CASSARLASRGGGETQYF	TGCGCCAGCAGCGCCCGACTAGCTTCACGGGGGGGCGGGGAGACCCAGTACTTC
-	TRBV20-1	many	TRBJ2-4	CSANLESDIQYF	TGCAGTGCTAACCTCGAATCTGACATTCAGTACTTC
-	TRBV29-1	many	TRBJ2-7	CSVEGGDSTYEQYF	TGCAGCGTTGAAGGGGGGGATTCGACCTACGAGCAGTACTTC
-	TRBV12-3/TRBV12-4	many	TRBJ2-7	CASRGTLEYEQYF	TGTGCCAGCAGAGGGACTTTGGAGTACGAGCAGTACTTC
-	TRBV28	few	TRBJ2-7	CASYDSSYEQYF	TGTGCCAGCTATGATAGCTCCTACGAGCAGTACTTC
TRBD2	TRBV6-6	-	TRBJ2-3	CASSGSGGVTDTQYF	TGTGCCAGCAGTGGTAGCGGGGGGGTTACAGATACGCAGTATTTT
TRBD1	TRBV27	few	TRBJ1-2	CASSLTGGRELVIGYTF	TGTGCCAGCAGCCTAACAGGGGGCAGGGAATTAGTTATTGGCTACACCTTC
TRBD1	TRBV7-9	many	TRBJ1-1	CASSAKTGPMNTEAFF	TGTGCCAGCAGCGCCAAGACAGGGCCCATGAACACTGAAGCTTTCTTT
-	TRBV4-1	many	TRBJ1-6	CASAGGSYNSPLHF	TGCGCCAGCGCGGGGGGCTCCTATAATTCACCCCTCCACTTT
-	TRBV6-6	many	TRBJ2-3	CASSYSSASTDTQYF	TGTGCCAGCAGTTACTCGAGCGCGAGCACAGATACGCAGTATTTT
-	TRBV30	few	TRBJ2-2	CAWSLGSGELFF	TGTGCCTGGAGTTTGGGATCCGGGGAGCTGTTTTTT
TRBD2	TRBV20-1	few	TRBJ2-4	CSAAAGTSGRAVNIQYF	TGCAGTGCCGCCGCCGGGACTAGCGGGAGGGCCGTAAACATTCAGTACTTC
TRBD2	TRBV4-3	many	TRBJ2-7	CASSQGTSSTYEQYF	TGCGCCAGCAGCCAAGGGACTAGTTCAACCTACGAGCAGTACTTC
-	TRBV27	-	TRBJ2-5	CASSLTGTGTQETQYF	TGTGCCAGCAGTTTAACCGGGACCGGAACCCAAGAGACCCAGTACTTC
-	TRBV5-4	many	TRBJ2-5	CASSLGAMNQETQYF	TGTGCCAGCAGCTTGGGGGCTATGAACCAAGAGACCCAGTACTTC
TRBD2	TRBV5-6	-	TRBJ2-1	CASSLEAGEVYNEQFF	TGTGCCAGCAGCTTGGAAGCGGGAGAGGTGTACAATGAGCAGTTCTTC
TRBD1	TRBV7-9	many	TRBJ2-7	CASTETGVGEQYF	TGTGCCAGCACAGAGACAGGGGTCGGCGAGCAGTACTTC
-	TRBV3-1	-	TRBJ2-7	CASSSLFYEQYF	TGTGCCAGCAGCTCACTATTCTACGAGCAGTACTTC
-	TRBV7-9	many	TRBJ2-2	CASSSSQTTGELFF	TGTGCCAGCAGCTCTTCCCAGACCACCGGGGAGCTGTTTTTT